The sequence of this TCR beta chain was determined in a study of blood T cells in healthy people across ages. Total RNA was extracted at no less than 5 micrograms per sample. As for this clonotype: The antigen is not known.

The study's findings and limits: A roughly linear fall in TCR beta diversity per million T cells was seen with increasing age.

The CDR3 is 17 residues long. V shed 3 bases, J shed 2 bases, and the junction held 6 bases outside the gene matches. Germline CDR1 is SGHTA and CDR2 is FQGNSA. Alongside a J-beta primer mix, a sample-barcoded 5' primer served in a second PCR lasting roughly 6 to 12 cycles. TCRdb reprocessed the 5' RACE reads with MiXCR, giving one entry per CDR3 protein. The sample includes 1.8 million or so distinct CDR3 sequences, about two fifths of them seen just once. The chain recombines TRBV7-2 with TRBJ2-2, with 10 bases aligning to TRBD2. This sequence was found in a human donor in good health. Sequenced input: blood. The chain's CDR3 is CASSFVAGGLNTGELFF. In nucleotides, the CDR3 is TGTGCCAGCAGCTTCGTAGCGGGGGGATTAAACACCGGGGAGCTGTTTTTT.